One sample yielded the 12 T cell receptor beta chains listed below, sequenced in a study of blood T cells in healthy people across ages. Using a J-beta primer mix together with a sample-barcoded 5' primer, a second PCR was run for about 6 to 11 cycles. TCRdb reprocessed the 5' RACE reads with MiXCR, giving one entry per CDR3 protein. Among about 780,000 distinct CDR3 sequences listed, approximately 65% were seen once. The material sequenced was blood. The receptors here all came from a man under 40 in good health.

This clonotype was counted only a few times. The rearrangement joins TRBV28 to TRBJ1-1, with D unresolved. V lost 7 bases to trimming and J lost 0 bases, with 9 bases between them. The CDR3 contains 13 residues. Per germline, CDR1 MDHEN and CDR2 SYDVKM. The CDR3 protein is CASMGRMNTEAFF. Here the CDR3 DNA reads TGTGCCAGCATGGGTCGAATGAACACTGAAGCTTTCTTT.

This clonotype was detected only a few times. The chain joins TRBV20-1 to TRBJ2-7; D tentatively reads TRBD1 or TRBD2 (5 bases each). The CDR3 loop spans 13 amino acids. Trimming took off 3 bases at V and 0 bases at J, with 9 bases between the two ends. Germline CDR1 is DFQATT and CDR2 is SNEGSKA (reference sequence). The CDR3 here is CSASAGSSYEQYF. CDR3 DNA: TGCAGTGCTAGCGCAGGGAGCTCCTACGAGCAGTACTTC.

This sequence joins TRBV6-2 or TRBV6-3 and TRBJ2-6; D is unresolved. Germline CDR1 MNHEY, CDR2 SVGEGT. This CDR3 is 12 amino acids long. Trimming shortened V by 7 bases and J by 3 bases, and 4 bases separated the two germline ends. CDR3 DNA sequence: TGTGCCAGCACGAATGGGGCCAACGTCCTGACTTTC. Amino acid sequence: CASTNGANVLTF.

This clonotype was detected only a few times. The chain employs TRBV7-6 and TRBJ2-5; 7 bases fit TRBD2. V was clipped by 5 bases and J by 1 base; unmatched bases: 13. In germline, CDR1 is SGHVS, CDR2 FNYEAQ. This CDR3 has 17 amino acids. Written as DNA, the CDR3 is TGTGCCAGCAGCGTGAGCGGGGCCCCTACCCTCCAAGAGACCCAGTACTTC. It is translated as CASSVSGAPTLQETQYF.

Only a few counts were recorded for this clonotype. This chain connects TRBV4-1 to TRBJ2-7; TRBD2 matches at 7 bases. The trim removed 0 bases at V and 3 bases at J, leaving 8 bases unmatched. CDR3 length: 16 amino acids. Per germline, CDR1 MGHRA and CDR2 YSYEKL. The CDR3 spells CASSQDLWEGYYEQYF. The CDR3 nucleotides are TGCGCCAGCAGCCAAGATCTCTGGGAGGGCTACTACGAGCAGTACTTC.

Remarks on this clonotype: Relative to the germline gene, one junction end is altered; a read error may explain this. The rearrangement uses TRBV15 and TRBJ1-2; D call uncertain. From germline, CDR1 is LNHNV and CDR2 YYDKDF (reference sequence). The CDR3 totals 15 residues. The CDR3 region is CATSRDAGINCGYTF. The CDR3 DNA reads TGTGCCACCAGCAGGGATGCGGGTATTAACTGTGGCTACACCTTC.

V and J are TRBV4-1 and TRBJ2-4; D unclear. Trimming stripped 2 bases from V and 0 bases from J, with 11 bases between. The germline V gene encodes CDR1 MGHRA and CDR2 YSYEKL. The CDR3 covers 16 residues. In DNA form, the CDR3 reads TGCGCCAGCAGCCAATGGACCACTGTAGCCAAAAACATTCAGTACTTC. It specifies CASSQWTTVAKNIQYF.

This chain joins TRBV20-1 and TRBJ1-6; D unresolved. Germline lookup yields CDR1 DFQATT and CDR2 SNEGSKA (reference sequence). Between the trimmed V and J ends, which lost 7 bases and 9 bases, there was a span of 13 bases. The CDR3 totals 12 residues. The CDR3, as DNA: TGCAGTGTCCACGACCGCCTTTCACCCCTCCACTTT. Residues: CSVHDRLSPLHF.

This clonotype has only a few counts. V usage is TRBV6-2 or TRBV6-3 and J usage is TRBJ2-7, with TRBD1 as a possible D gene (6 bases). Trimming left V 0 bases short and J 2 bases short, with 11 bases between. From germline, CDR1 is MNHEY and CDR2 SVGEGT. The CDR3 covers 15 residues. The CDR3 DNA reads as TGTGCCAGCAGTTACTCGAGGGACACCCCCTACGAGCAGTACTTC. Protein product: CASSYSRDTPYEQYF.

The CDR3 region has the DNA TGTGCCAGCAGTTTATCTTCCAGGGGAGTCGATGAGCAGTTCTTC. This codes for CASSLSSRGVDEQFF. The chain has TRBV27 and TRBJ2-1; TRBD1 might be the D (6 bases). CDR3 size: 15 residues. The ends were cut back, 0 bases at V and 8 bases at J, with 14 bases in the middle. Germline-derived CDR1 and CDR2 are MNHEY and SMNVEV (reference sequence).

In DNA, the CDR3 is TGCGCCAGCAGCATATCGGACAGGAACACCGGGGAGCTGTTTTTT. This gives the protein CASSISDRNTGELFF. V usage is TRBV5-1 and J usage is TRBJ2-2, with a possible D match to TRBD1 (6 bases). Per the germline V gene, CDR1 is SGHRS and CDR2 is YFSETQ. The CDR3 is 15 amino acids. The V end was cut by 4 bases, the J end by 1 base, with 11 bases between.

V is TRBV25-1 and J is TRBJ1-2; weak D call: TRBD1 (5 bases). The germline V gene has CDR1 MGHDK and CDR2 SYGVNS. Trimming took 6 bases from V and 4 from J, leaving 18 bases between them. The CDR3 is 15 amino acids. The CDR3 coding sequence is TGTGCCAGCAGATCAGACATTTTTGGGGGCTATGGCTACACCTTC. This translates into CASRSDIFGGYGYTF.